These 9 T cell receptor beta chains came from one sample sequenced in a study of cytomegalovirus exposure and HLA in healthy donors. The PCR employed 60 Vbeta primers together with 13 Jbeta primers. Produced via immunoSEQ multiplex PCR; TCRdb's table is partial and in-frame only. The data contain roughly 120,000 clones, 70% to 80% of them singletons. The sample comprised PBMCs. Every receptor here comes from a woman between 40 and 55 years old in good health and CMV-seropositive.

The chain recombines TRBV10-3 with TRBJ2-1, with D perhaps TRBD1 (7 bases). The length of the CDR3 is 18 residues. From germline, CDR1 is ENHRY and CDR2 SYGVKD. The V end lost 5 bases, the J end lost 1 base, and 21 bases lay between the germline ends. In DNA form, the CDR3 reads TGTGCCATCAGTCGCGGAGGCGGGGACAGCCAATCCTACAATGAGCAGTTCTTC. Its translation is CAISRGGGDSQSYNEQFF.

The V and J genes are TRBV9 and TRBJ2-5, with no clear D. The CDR3 length is 15 residues. Per germline, CDR1 SGDLS and CDR2 YYNGEE. Between the trimmed V and J ends, which lost 6 bases and 5 bases, there was a span of 20 bases. CDR3 nucleotide sequence: TGTGCCAGCAACCTAAATCCTTCTACCGGGGAGACCCAGTACTTC. Translating it yields CASNLNPSTGETQYF.

The chain joins TRBV14 to TRBJ1-2; the D is unclear. The CDR3 length is 14 residues. Trimming took 0 bases from V and 4 from J, leaving 9 bases between them. The germline V gene has CDR1 SGHDN and CDR2 FVKESK. The CDR3 reads CASSQDSYGYGYTF. Written as DNA, the CDR3 is TGTGCCAGCAGCCAAGACAGTTATGGCTATGGCTACACCTTC.

The table lists this clone with a count of one. The chain links TRBV9 to TRBJ1-2; 7 bases are a match to TRBD1. The junction had 4 bases not matched to a gene; V was cut back by 5 bases and J by 6 bases. Germline V CDR1 and CDR2: SGDLS, YYNGEE. The CDR3 runs to 12 residues. Written as DNA, the CDR3 is TGTGCCAGCAGGACAGGGTCCGATGGCTACACCTTC. Translation: CASRTGSDGYTF.

The CDR3 spells CAISEEETNQPQHF. CDR3 DNA: TGTGCCATCAGTGAAGAGGAGACGAATCAGCCCCAGCATTTT. The chain links TRBV10-3 to TRBJ1-5, with D unclear. V lost 3 bases, J lost 4 bases, and 10 bases lay in between. The CDR3 is 14 amino acids. Germline CDR1 reads ENHRY; CDR2 reads SYGVKD.

The CDR3: CASSSGQGYQPQHF. For the CDR3, the DNA is TGTGCCAGCAGTTCGGGACAGGGCTATCAGCCCCAGCATTTT. This chain links TRBV6-5 with TRBJ1-5, with 9 bases identical to TRBD1. With V trimmed by 4 bases and J by 5 bases, 3 bases remained unmatched. Germline V gene lookup returns CDR1 MNHEY and CDR2 SVGAGI. CDR3 size: 14 residues.

J is TRBJ2-7 and V is TRBV6-1, with D possibly being TRBD2 (6 bases). CDR1 MNHNS and CDR2 SASEGT come from the germline V gene. This CDR3 has 15 amino acids. V was trimmed by 6 bases and J by 3 bases, leaving 18 bases between them. The CDR3: CASSSPGLGNYEQYF. Here the CDR3 DNA reads TGTGCCAGCAGCTCACCGGGACTGGGAAACTACGAGCAGTACTTC.

The J gene is TRBJ2-1, the V gene TRBV7-2; D unclear. The CDR3 loop spans 14 amino acids. Trimming took off 3 bases at V and 10 bases at J, with 16 bases between the two ends. Germline lookup yields CDR1 SGHTA and CDR2 FQGNSA. CDR3 loop: CASSFDIEADEQFF. The CDR3 DNA reads as TGTGCCAGCAGCTTCGATATTGAGGCAGACGAGCAGTTCTTC.

The chain has TRBV11-1 and TRBJ2-7, with TRBD1 matching 7 bases. CDR1 SGHAT and CDR2 FQDESV come from the germline V gene (reference sequence). The CDR3 has 15 residues. J lost 0 bases, V lost 5 bases, and 7 bases had no gene match. Here the CDR3 reads CASSRGTVTSYEQYF. In nucleotides, the CDR3 is TGTGCCAGCAGCCGAGGGACAGTCACCTCCTACGAGCAGTACTTC.